The source of this TCR beta chain is a study of technical replicates of blood from a handful of donors. In its sample, this clone was seen once. Germline-derived CDR1 and CDR2 are SEHNR and FQNEAQ (reference sequence). The CDR3 sequence is 16 residues long. The V gene end was trimmed by 3 bases and the J gene end by 7 bases; junction bases not matched to a gene: 9. Measured with immunoSEQ multiplex PCR; TCRdb has only the in-frame clones, and not every one. The sample records roughly 87,000 clones, 90% to 95% being singletons. Sequences were obtained from T cells isolated from PBMCs. The receptor's source is a human donor in good health. This rearrangement joins TRBV7-9 to TRBJ1-4; 9 nucleotides match TRBD1. CDR3 amino acids: CASSFGGGQGSEKLFF. The CDR3 bases are TGTGCCAGCAGCTTCGGTGGCGGACAGGGGAGTGAAAAACTGTTTTTT.